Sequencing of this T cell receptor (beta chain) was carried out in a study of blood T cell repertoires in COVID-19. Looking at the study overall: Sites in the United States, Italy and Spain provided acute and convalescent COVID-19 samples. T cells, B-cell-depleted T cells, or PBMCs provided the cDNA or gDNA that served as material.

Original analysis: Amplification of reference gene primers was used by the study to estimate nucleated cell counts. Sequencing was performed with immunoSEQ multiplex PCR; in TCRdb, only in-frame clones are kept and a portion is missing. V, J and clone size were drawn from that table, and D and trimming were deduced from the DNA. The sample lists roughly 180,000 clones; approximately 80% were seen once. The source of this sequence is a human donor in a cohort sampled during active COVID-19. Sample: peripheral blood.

The DNA of the CDR3 is TGTGCCAGCAGCTTTGGACTAGGCTCGGGGAATGAGCAGTTCTTC. It encodes CASSFGLGSGNEQFF. The chain is built from TRBV6-5 and TRBJ2-1, with 7 bases identical to TRBD2. This CDR3 is 15 amino acids long. The V gene end was trimmed by 6 bases and the J gene end by 7 bases; junction bases not matched to a gene: 12. Germline values: CDR1 MNHEY, CDR2 SVGAGI.